This record covers a single TCR beta chain. The antigen is unknown. An end of the junction does not agree with germline; a read error may underlie this. The assay was immunoSEQ multiplex PCR, and TCRdb's table has in-frame clones only and misses some. In the table there are about 140,000 clones, just under 85% of which are singletons. The source of the sample is a study of cytomegalovirus exposure and HLA in healthy donors. Overall study findings and caveats: Published work reported that the classifier diagnosed cytomegalovirus status with high specificity and sensitivity.

The V gene's germline CDR1 is SGHRS and CDR2 YFSETQ. This CDR3 has 14 residues. This TCR was recovered from a woman aged 25 to 39 in good health and CMV-seronegative. This chain joins TRBV5-1 and TRBJ2-7; TRBD1 might be the D (5 bases). The sequenced sample consisted of PBMCs. DNA for the CDR3: TGCGCCAGCAGTTTGGCAGGGAATAGTTACGAGCAGTACTTC. Its protein is CASSLAGNSYEQYF.